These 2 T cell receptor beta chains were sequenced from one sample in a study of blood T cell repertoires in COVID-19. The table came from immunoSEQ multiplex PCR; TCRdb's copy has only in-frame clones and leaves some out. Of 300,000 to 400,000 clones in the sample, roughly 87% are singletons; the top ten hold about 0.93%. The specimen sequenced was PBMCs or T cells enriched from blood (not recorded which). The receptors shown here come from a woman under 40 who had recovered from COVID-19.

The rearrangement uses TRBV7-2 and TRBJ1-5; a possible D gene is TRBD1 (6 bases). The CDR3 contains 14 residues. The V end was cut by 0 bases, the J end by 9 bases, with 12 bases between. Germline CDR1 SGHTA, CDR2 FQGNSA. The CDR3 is CASSLADSVRPQHF. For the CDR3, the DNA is TGTGCCAGCAGCTTAGCGGACAGCGTAAGGCCCCAGCATTTT. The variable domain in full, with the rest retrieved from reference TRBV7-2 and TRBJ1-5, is GAGVSQSPSNKVTEKGKDVELRCDPISGHTALYWYRQSLGQGLEFLIYFQGNSAPDKSGLPSDRFSAERTGGSVSTLTIQRTQQEDSAVYLCASSLADSVRPQHFGDGTRLSIL.

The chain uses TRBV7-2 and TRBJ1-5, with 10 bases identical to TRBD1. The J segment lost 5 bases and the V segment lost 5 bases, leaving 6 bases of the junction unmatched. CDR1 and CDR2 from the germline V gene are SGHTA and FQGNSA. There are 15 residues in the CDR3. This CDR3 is CASSMTGTGDQPQHF. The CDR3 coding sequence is TGTGCCAGCAGCATGACCGGGACAGGGGATCAGCCCCAGCATTTT. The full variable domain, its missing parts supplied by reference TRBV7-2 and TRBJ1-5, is GAGVSQSPSNKVTEKGKDVELRCDPISGHTALYWYRQSLGQGLEFLIYFQGNSAPDKSGLPSDRFSAERTGGSVSTLTIQRTQQEDSAVYLCASSMTGTGDQPQHFGDGTRLSIL.